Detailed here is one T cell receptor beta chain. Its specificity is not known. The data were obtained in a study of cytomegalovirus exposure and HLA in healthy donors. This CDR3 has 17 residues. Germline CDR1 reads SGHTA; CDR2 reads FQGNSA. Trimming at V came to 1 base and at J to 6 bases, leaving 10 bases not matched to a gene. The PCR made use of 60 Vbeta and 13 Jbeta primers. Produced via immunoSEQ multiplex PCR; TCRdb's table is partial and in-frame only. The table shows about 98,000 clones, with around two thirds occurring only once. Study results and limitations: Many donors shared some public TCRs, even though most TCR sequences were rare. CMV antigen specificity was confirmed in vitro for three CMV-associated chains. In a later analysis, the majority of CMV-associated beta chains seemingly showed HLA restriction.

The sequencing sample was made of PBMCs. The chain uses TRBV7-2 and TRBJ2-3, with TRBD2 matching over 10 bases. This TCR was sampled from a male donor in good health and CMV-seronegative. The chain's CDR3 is CASSLGVAGGLRDTQYF. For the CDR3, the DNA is TGTGCCAGCAGCTTAGGGGTAGCGGGAGGCCTCCGGGATACGCAGTATTTT.